This TCR beta chain was retrieved from a study of blood T cell repertoires in COVID-19. The wider study: Sources were T cells, B-cell-depleted T cells, or PBMCs; the material itself was cDNA or gDNA.

Here immunoSEQ multiplex PCR was the method, and the copy in TCRdb shows in-frame clones only, minus some. The sample lists tens of thousands of clones, around 81% occurring once. Sequenced sample: peripheral blood. This TCR derives from a woman aged 55-69 years with acute or convalescent COVID-19.

The DNA of the CDR3 is TGTGCCAGCAGCTTGATGGCCTCCTACAATGAGCAGTTCTTC. Amino acids: CASSLMASYNEQFF. V is TRBV5-4 and J is TRBJ2-1; D is unclear. The germline CDR1 and CDR2 sequences are SGHNT and YYREEE (reference sequence). The CDR3 is 14 amino acids. The ends were cut back, 1 base at V and 0 bases at J, with 5 bases in the middle.